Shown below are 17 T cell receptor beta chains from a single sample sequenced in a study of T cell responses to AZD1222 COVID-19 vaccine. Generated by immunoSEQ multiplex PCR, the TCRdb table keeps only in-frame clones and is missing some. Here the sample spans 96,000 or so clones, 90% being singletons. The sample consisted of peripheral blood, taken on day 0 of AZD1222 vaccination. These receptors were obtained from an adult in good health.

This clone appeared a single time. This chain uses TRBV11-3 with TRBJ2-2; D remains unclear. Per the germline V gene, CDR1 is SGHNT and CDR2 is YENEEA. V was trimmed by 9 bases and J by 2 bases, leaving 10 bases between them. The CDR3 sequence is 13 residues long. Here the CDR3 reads CASARLNTGELFF. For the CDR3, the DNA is TGTGCCAGTGCCAGGCTAAACACCGGGGAGCTGTTTTTT.

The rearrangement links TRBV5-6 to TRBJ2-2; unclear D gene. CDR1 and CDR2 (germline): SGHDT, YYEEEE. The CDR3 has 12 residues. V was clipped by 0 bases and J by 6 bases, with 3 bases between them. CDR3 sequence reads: CASSLEAGELFF. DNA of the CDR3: TGTGCCAGCAGCTTGGAGGCCGGGGAGCTGTTTTTT.

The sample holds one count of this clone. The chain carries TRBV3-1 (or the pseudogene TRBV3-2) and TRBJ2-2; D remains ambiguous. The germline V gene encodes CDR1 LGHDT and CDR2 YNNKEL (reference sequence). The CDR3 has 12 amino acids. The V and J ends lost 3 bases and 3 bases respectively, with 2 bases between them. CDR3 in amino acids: CASSHDTGELFF. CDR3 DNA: TGTGCCAGCAGCCACGACACCGGGGAGCTGTTTTTT.

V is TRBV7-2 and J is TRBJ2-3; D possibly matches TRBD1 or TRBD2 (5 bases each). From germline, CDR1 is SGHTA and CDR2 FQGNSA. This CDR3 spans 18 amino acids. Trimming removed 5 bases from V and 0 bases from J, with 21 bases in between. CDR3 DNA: TGTGCCAGCAGCCCTTACCCCGCCGAGGGGCTTAGCACAGATACGCAGTATTTT. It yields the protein CASSPYPAEGLSTDTQYF.

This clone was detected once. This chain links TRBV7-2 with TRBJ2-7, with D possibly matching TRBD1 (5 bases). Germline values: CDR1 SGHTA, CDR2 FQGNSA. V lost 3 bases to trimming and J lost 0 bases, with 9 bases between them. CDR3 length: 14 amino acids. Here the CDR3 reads CASSFGHNSYEQYF. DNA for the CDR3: TGTGCCAGCAGCTTCGGACATAACTCCTACGAGCAGTACTTC.

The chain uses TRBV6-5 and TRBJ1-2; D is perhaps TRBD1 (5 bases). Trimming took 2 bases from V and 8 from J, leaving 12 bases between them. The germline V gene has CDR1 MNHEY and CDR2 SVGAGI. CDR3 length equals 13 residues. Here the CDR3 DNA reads TGTGCCAGCAGTTACGGGGGGTCGGGCGGCTACACCTTC. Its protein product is CASSYGGSGGYTF.

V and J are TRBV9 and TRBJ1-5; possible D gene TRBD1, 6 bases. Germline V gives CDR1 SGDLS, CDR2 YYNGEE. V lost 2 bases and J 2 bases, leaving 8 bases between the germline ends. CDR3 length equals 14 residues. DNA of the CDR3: TGTGCCAGCAGCGTCTCAGGGGGCAATCAGCCCCAGCATTTT. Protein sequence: CASSVSGGNQPQHF.

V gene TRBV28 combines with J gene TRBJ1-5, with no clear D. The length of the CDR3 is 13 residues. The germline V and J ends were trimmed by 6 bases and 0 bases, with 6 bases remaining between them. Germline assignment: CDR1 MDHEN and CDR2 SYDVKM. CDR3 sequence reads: CASREYSNQPQHF. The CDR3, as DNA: TGTGCCAGCAGAGAGTATAGCAATCAGCCCCAGCATTTT. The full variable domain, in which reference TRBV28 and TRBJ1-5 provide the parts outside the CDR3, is DVKVTQSSRYLVKRTGEKVFLECVQDMDHENMFWYRQDPGLGLRLIYFSYDVKMKEKGDIPEGYSVSREKKERFSLILESASTNQTSMYLCASREYSNQPQHFGDGTRLSIL.

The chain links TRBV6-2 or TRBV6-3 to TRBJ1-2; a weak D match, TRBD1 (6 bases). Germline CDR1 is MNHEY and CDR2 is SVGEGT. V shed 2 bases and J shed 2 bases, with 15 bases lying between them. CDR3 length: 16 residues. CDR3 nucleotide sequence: TGTGCCAGCAGTTACGACGCCGGGACAAGGAACTATGGCTACACCTTC. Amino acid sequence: CASSYDAGTRNYGYTF.

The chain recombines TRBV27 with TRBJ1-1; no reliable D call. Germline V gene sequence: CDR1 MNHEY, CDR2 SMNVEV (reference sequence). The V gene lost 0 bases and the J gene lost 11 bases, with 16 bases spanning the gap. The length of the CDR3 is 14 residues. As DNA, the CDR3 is TGTGCCAGCAGTTTATCGAGAGGGAGGAGAGGGGCTTTCTTT. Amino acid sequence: CASSLSRGRRGAFF.

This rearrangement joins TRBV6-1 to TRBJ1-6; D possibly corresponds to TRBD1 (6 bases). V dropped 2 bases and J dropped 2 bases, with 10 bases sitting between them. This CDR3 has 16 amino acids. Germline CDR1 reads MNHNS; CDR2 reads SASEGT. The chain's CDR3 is CASSEQGGAYNSPLHF. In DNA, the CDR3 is TGTGCCAGCAGTGAACAAGGGGGGGCCTATAATTCACCCCTCCACTTT.

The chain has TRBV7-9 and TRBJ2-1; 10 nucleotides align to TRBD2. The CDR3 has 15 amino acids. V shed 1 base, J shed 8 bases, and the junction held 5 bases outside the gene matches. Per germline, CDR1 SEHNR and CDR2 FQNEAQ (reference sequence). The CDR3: CASSLVAGGSDEQFF. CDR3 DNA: TGTGCCAGCAGCTTAGTAGCGGGAGGATCGGATGAGCAGTTCTTC.

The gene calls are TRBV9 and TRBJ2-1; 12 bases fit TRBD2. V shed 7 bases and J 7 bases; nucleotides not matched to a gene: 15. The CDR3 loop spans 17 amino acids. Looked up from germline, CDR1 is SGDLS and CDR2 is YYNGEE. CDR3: CASPFPETSGRWNEQFF. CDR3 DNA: TGTGCCAGCCCGTTCCCCGAAACTAGCGGGAGGTGGAATGAGCAGTTCTTC.

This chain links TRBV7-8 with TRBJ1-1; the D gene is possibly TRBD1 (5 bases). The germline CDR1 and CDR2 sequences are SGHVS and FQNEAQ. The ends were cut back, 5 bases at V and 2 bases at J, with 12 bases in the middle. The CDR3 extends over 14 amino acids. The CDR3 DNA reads TGTGCCAGCAGCCCCCAGGGATTTAACACTGAAGCTTTCTTT. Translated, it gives CASSPQGFNTEAFF. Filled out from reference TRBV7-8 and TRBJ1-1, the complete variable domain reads GAGVSQSPRYKVAKRGQDVALRCDPISGHVSLFWYQQALGQGPEFLTYFQNEAQLDKSGLPSDRFFAERPEGSVSTLKIQRTQQEDSAVYLCASSPQGFNTEAFFGQGTRLTVV.

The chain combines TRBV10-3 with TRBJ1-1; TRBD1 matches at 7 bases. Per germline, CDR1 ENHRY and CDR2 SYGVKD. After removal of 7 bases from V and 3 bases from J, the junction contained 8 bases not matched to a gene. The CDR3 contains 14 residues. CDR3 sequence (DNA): TGTGCCATCAAGCGGGGGCAGGGGGACACTGAAGCTTTCTTT. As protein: CAIKRGQGDTEAFF.

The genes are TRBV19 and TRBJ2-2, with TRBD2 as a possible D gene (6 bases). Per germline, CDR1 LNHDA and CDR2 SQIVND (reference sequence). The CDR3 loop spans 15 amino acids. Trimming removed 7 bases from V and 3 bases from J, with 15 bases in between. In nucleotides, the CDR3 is TGTGCCAGTACACTGGAGGGCTTGGACACCGGGGAGCTGTTTTTT. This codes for CASTLEGLDTGELFF.

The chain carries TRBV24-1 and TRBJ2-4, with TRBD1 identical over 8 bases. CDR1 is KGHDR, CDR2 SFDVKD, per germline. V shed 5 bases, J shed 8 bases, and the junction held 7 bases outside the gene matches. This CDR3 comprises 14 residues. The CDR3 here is CATSASDRADIQYF. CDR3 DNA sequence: TGTGCCACCAGTGCATCGGACAGGGCTGACATTCAGTACTTC.